This paragraph covers one TCR beta chain sequence. PCR used 60 Vbeta primers and 13 Jbeta primers. The repertoire was sequenced with immunoSEQ multiplex PCR; TCRdb's copy has only in-frame clones and lacks some. The sample holds about 100,000 clones, roughly 80% seen once. The data are from a study of cytomegalovirus exposure and HLA in healthy donors. V dropped 2 bases and J dropped 6 bases, with 8 bases sitting between them. The CDR3 spans 12 residues. Per the germline V gene, CDR1 is MGHRA and CDR2 is YSYEKL. Material: PBMCs. V usage is TRBV4-1 and J usage is TRBJ2-7, with D unclear. The TCR sequence derives from a male donor in good health and CMV-seropositive. The CDR3 region has the DNA TGCGCCAGCAGCCAACCGAAGAGCGAGCAGTACTTC. Translated: CASSQPKSEQYF.